Below, 27 T cell receptor beta chains from the same sample are listed, as sequenced in a study of T cell repertoires in cytomegalovirus infection. No antigen is known for these receptors. TCRdb redid the calling of the reads with MiXCR, one entry per CDR3 protein. In the table there are approximately 590,000 distinct CDR3 sequences, 40% of which are singletons. The source material was cultured PBMCs, sampled from culture after CMV antigen stimulation. Receptor source: a human donor in good health (CMV status not recorded). Some clones in this sample may be carry-over from other donors' samples.

This rearrangement joins TRBV7-2 to TRBJ2-7; D is possibly TRBD2 (5 bases). CDR1 and CDR2 from the germline V gene are SGHTA and FQGNSA. Deletions cut 1 base from V and 0 bases from J, with 10 bases between. This CDR3 is built from 15 residues. CDR3 in amino acids: CASSLVEGASYEQYF. CDR3 bases: TGTGCCAGCAGCTTAGTTGAGGGAGCCTCCTACGAGCAGTACTTC. The full variable domain, completed using reference TRBV7-2 and TRBJ2-7, is GAGVSQSPSNKVTEKGKDVELRCDPISGHTALYWYRQSLGQGLEFLIYFQGNSAPDKSGLPSDRFSAERTGGSVSTLTIQRTQQEDSAVYLCASSLVEGASYEQYFGPGTRLTVT.

A single count supports this clonotype. J is TRBJ1-5 and V is TRBV6-1; 8 positions agree with TRBD1. V shed 2 bases and J 2 bases; nucleotides not matched to a gene: 2. Germline CDR1 MNHNS, CDR2 SASEGT. The CDR3 has 15 amino acids. This CDR3 reads CASSEYRGGNQPQHF. CDR3 DNA: TGTGCCAGCAGTGAATACAGGGGGGGCAATCAGCCCCAGCATTTT.

This clonotype was observed a few times. The V call is TRBV7-2, the J call TRBJ2-2; 8 nucleotides align to TRBD1. CDR3 length: 16 amino acids. The ends lost 3 bases at V and 4 bases at J; junction bases unmatched: 7. Looked up from germline, CDR1 is SGHTA and CDR2 is FQGNSA. The CDR3 protein is CASSFSGQGSTGELFF. Written as DNA, the CDR3 is TGTGCCAGCAGCTTTTCAGGACAGGGATCCACCGGGGAGCTGTTTTTT.

The chain carries TRBV7-2 and TRBJ2-3; D not certain. This CDR3 region has 13 residues. Germline CDR1 SGHTA, CDR2 FQGNSA. Trimming cost V 5 bases and J 2 bases, with 8 bases left between them. CDR3 sequence: CASSPQPTDTQYF. The CDR3, as DNA: TGTGCCAGCAGCCCCCAACCCACAGATACGCAGTATTTT.

V gene TRBV6-1 combines with J gene TRBJ1-5; no clear D. This CDR3 spans 16 amino acids. CDR1 and CDR2 (germline): MNHNS, SASEGT. The V and J ends lost 0 bases and 3 bases respectively, with 12 bases between them. The CDR3 sequence: CASSEALAGDNQPQHF. The CDR3 nucleotides read TGTGCCAGCAGTGAAGCCTTAGCCGGCGACAATCAGCCCCAGCATTTT.

The chain recombines TRBV7-2 with TRBJ2-1; unclear D gene. The V end was cut by 1 base, the J end by 8 bases, with 12 bases between. This CDR3 comprises 14 residues. Germline CDR1 is SGHTA and CDR2 is FQGNSA. CDR3 loop: CASSLVSWVHEQFF. CDR3 nucleotide sequence: TGTGCCAGCAGCTTAGTTTCTTGGGTCCATGAGCAGTTCTTC.

The genes are TRBV12-3 or TRBV12-4 and TRBJ1-5, with D possibly TRBD1 on 5 matching bases. The CDR3 runs 15 residues. Trimming cost V 4 bases and J 2 bases, with 12 bases left between them. The CDR3 protein is CASSSSAGGNQPQHF. CDR3 bases: TGTGCCAGCAGTTCCTCCGCGGGGGGCAATCAGCCCCAGCATTTT.

This clonotype was seen more than once but under ten times. The CDR3 DNA is TGTGCCAGCAGCTTGGGATCAGGCAGGAAGTATGGCTACACCTTC. Encoded protein: CASSLGSGRKYGYTF. This rearrangement joins TRBV5-4 to TRBJ1-2; D is undetermined. The germline gives CDR1 SGHNT, CDR2 YYREEE (reference sequence). This CDR3 is 15 amino acids long. The V gene lost 0 bases and the J gene lost 5 bases, with 14 bases spanning the gap.

This clonotype was found a few times. The CDR3 spells CATRYWSRGSNQPQHF. CDR3 coding DNA: TGTGCCACCCGATACTGGTCGAGAGGTAGCAATCAGCCCCAGCATTTT. The chain joins TRBV28 to TRBJ1-5, with no clear D. V lost 10 bases and J lost 0, with 19 bases in between. Germline V CDR1 and CDR2: MDHEN, SYDVKM. The CDR3 is 16 amino acids.

The chain links TRBV5-6 to TRBJ1-1, with D uncertain. The CDR3 has 13 residues. The V end lost 4 bases, the J end lost 4 bases, and 11 bases lay between the germline ends. Germline CDR1 reads SGHDT; CDR2 reads YYEEEE. The CDR3 region has the DNA TGTGCCAGCAGCGATGGCGGGAGCACTGAAGCTTTCTTT. Protein product: CASSDGGSTEAFF.

V and J are TRBV28 and TRBJ2-1; the D is unclear. Germline V gives CDR1 MDHEN, CDR2 SYDVKM. The CDR3 is 13 amino acids. Deletions cut 4 bases from V and 2 bases from J, with 6 bases between. Here the CDR3 DNA reads TGTGCCAGCAGTTCATACCCCTACAATGAGCAGTTCTTC. Protein sequence: CASSSYPYNEQFF. The whole variable domain, remainder taken from reference TRBV28 and TRBJ2-1, is DVKVTQSSRYLVKRTGEKVFLECVQDMDHENMFWYRQDPGLGLRLIYFSYDVKMKEKGDIPEGYSVSREKKERFSLILESASTNQTSMYLCASSSYPYNEQFFGPGTRLTVL.

This clonotype was seen a few times. The rearrangement uses TRBV5-1 and TRBJ2-1, with D possibly being TRBD1 or TRBD2 (6 bases each). CDR3 length: 15 residues. Trimming stripped 2 bases from V and 6 bases from J, with 15 bases between. Looked up from germline, CDR1 is SGHRS and CDR2 is YFSETQ. The CDR3 region has the DNA TGCGCCAGCAGCTTATCAGTACGGGGGCTCAATGAGCAGTTCTTC. Protein sequence: CASSLSVRGLNEQFF. The variable domain in full, with the rest retrieved from reference TRBV5-1 and TRBJ2-1, is KAGVTQTPRYLIKTRGQQVTLSCSPISGHRSVSWYQQTPGQGLQFLFEYFSETQRNKGNFPGRFSGRQFSNSRSEMNVSTLELGDSALYLCASSLSVRGLNEQFFGPGTRLTVL.

This clonotype appeared a few times. The CDR3 nucleotides read TGTGCCAGCAGCCATCAGGAGAACTATGGCTACACCTTC. Amino acids: CASSHQENYGYTF. The chain employs TRBV6-2 or TRBV6-3 and TRBJ1-2; D is undetermined. The V end was cut by 6 bases, the J end by 2 bases, with 10 bases between. The CDR3 loop spans 13 amino acids. Per the germline V gene, CDR1 is MNHEY and CDR2 is SVGEGT.

This chain connects TRBV6-2 or TRBV6-3 to TRBJ1-2; 8 bases fit TRBD1. Germline assignment: CDR1 MNHEY and CDR2 SVGEGT. V lost 5 bases, J lost 6 bases, and 5 bases stayed unmatched. The CDR3 consists of 13 residues. CDR3 loop: CASSNPTGDGYTF. The CDR3 nucleotides read TGTGCCAGCAGTAACCCGACAGGGGATGGCTACACCTTC.

The rearrangement joins TRBV7-6 to TRBJ2-7, with TRBD1 matching over 9 bases. The CDR3 spans 15 residues. Trimming removed 1 base from V and 3 bases from J; junction bases left unmatched: 4. Germline CDR1 SGHVS, CDR2 FNYEAQ. Here the CDR3 reads CASSLGPDRGYEQYF. In DNA, the CDR3 is TGTGCCAGCAGCTTAGGCCCGGACAGGGGCTACGAGCAGTACTTC.

J is TRBJ2-4 and V is TRBV7-6; TRBD1 aligns across 7 bases. The junction had 6 bases not matched to a gene; V was cut back by 5 bases and J by 8 bases. The CDR3 contains 13 residues. Germline V gives CDR1 SGHVS, CDR2 FNYEAQ. The CDR3 DNA reads TGTGCCAGCAGCCCACGACAGGGAGACATTCAGTACTTC. This gives the protein CASSPRQGDIQYF.

The V gene is TRBV6-1, the J gene TRBJ2-7, with TRBD2 identical over 7 bases. Germline CDR1 MNHNS, CDR2 SASEGT. This CDR3 has 14 amino acids. V was pared by 5 bases and J by 2 bases, with 6 bases of the junction left unmatched. The CDR3 coding sequence is TGTGCCAGCAGTCGAGCGGGGCTGACCTACGAGCAGTACTTC. Amino acids: CASSRAGLTYEQYF.

The genes are TRBV7-9 and TRBJ1-2; D ambiguous. Trimming left V 5 bases short and J 8 bases short, with 21 bases between. Germline CDR1 SEHNR, CDR2 FQNEAQ (reference sequence). The CDR3 spans 15 residues. The CDR3 sequence is CASSPPLGGQRGYTF. The CDR3 region has the DNA TGTGCCAGCAGCCCGCCCTTAGGCGGCCAACGGGGCTACACCTTC.

This chain uses TRBV7-8 with TRBJ2-1; 13 positions match TRBD2. Germline CDR1 and CDR2: SGHVS and FQNEAQ. V gave up 7 bases and J gave up 10 bases; unmatched junction bases: 10. CDR3 length: 15 amino acids. CDR3 amino acids: CASNQGTSGAKEQFF. CDR3 nucleotides: TGTGCCAGCAACCAAGGGACTAGCGGGGCTAAGGAGCAGTTCTTC.

This clonotype was counted between two and nine times. V and J are TRBV7-9 and TRBJ2-1, with D hard to call. Between the trimmed V and J ends, which lost 1 base and 3 bases, there was a span of 13 bases. Germline V gene data show CDR1 as SEHNR and CDR2 as FQNEAQ (reference sequence). The CDR3 loop spans 16 amino acids. The CDR3 nucleotides are TGTGCCAGCAGCTTAGTGCCGGGCTCTAACTACAATGAGCAGTTCTTC. Amino acid sequence: CASSLVPGSNYNEQFF.

This clonotype was counted a few times. The V and J genes are TRBV7-2 and TRBJ2-3, with 7 bases matching TRBD2. CDR1 and CDR2 (germline): SGHTA, FQGNSA. There are 14 residues in the CDR3. V was clipped by 5 bases and J by 6 bases; unmatched bases: 8. CDR3 residues: CASSRDLAADTQYF. The DNA of the CDR3 is TGTGCCAGCAGCAGAGACCTAGCGGCGGATACGCAGTATTTT.

There are a few counts of this clonotype. The rearrangement uses TRBV7-2 and TRBJ1-6; D may be TRBD1 (5 bases). The CDR3 loop spans 14 amino acids. V dropped 1 base and J dropped 9 bases, with 10 bases sitting between them. Looked up from germline, CDR1 is SGHTA and CDR2 is FQGNSA. The CDR3 loop reads CASSLDGRGSPLHF. DNA for the CDR3: TGTGCCAGCAGCTTAGATGGTAGGGGTTCACCCCTCCACTTT.

There are a few counts of this clonotype. This may be a read error, as it is one base from a much larger clone. The chain joins TRBV6-1 to TRBJ2-3, with D perhaps matching TRBD1 (6 bases). Germline assignment: CDR1 MNHNS and CDR2 SASEGT. V dropped 5 bases and J dropped 4 bases, with 16 bases sitting between them. CDR3 length: 15 residues. CDR3 sequence (DNA): TGTGCCAGCAGTCTCGGCAGGGGACACCCAGATACGCAGTATTTT. Protein: CASSLGRGHPDTQYF.

This clonotype was seen a few times. The gene calls are TRBV7-2 and TRBJ2-5, with D possibly matching TRBD2 (6 bases). Looked up from germline, CDR1 is SGHTA and CDR2 is FQGNSA. V was shortened by 3 bases and J by 4 bases, with 12 bases between the two germline ends. The CDR3 spans 14 residues. The CDR3, as DNA: TGTGCCAGCAGCTTCACGGGAGCGGGAGAGACCCAGTACTTC. Amino acid sequence: CASSFTGAGETQYF.

This clonotype was counted many times. This chain connects TRBV6-6 to TRBJ1-5; no firm D call. Per the germline V gene, CDR1 is MNHNY and CDR2 is SVGAGI (reference sequence). The CDR3 sequence is 13 residues long. The V and J ends lost 9 bases and 0 bases respectively, with 9 bases between them. The CDR3, as DNA: TGTGCCAGTAGCCCAAATAGCAATCAGCCCCAGCATTTT. Its translation: CASSPNSNQPQHF.

The chain carries TRBV2 and TRBJ2-3; no reliable D call. The CDR3 covers 16 residues. In germline, CDR1 is SNHLY, CDR2 FYNNEI. Trimming cost V 3 bases and J 2 bases, with 15 bases left between them. The CDR3 DNA follows: TGTGCCAGCAGTGATCTTCCCCCTGGGAACACAGATACGCAGTATTTT. It codes for CASSDLPPGNTDTQYF.

This clonotype has just a few counts. This chain connects TRBV29-1 to TRBJ1-3; D is perhaps TRBD1 (5 bases). The CDR3 spans 14 residues. The germline CDR1 and CDR2 sequences are SQVTM and ANQGSEA. With 4 bases removed from V and 3 bases from J, the gap between germline ends came to 13 bases. CDR3 amino acids: CSVGSQGSGNTIYF. The CDR3 coding sequence is TGCAGCGTTGGTTCGCAGGGCAGTGGAAACACCATATATTTT.